Below, one TCR beta chain is given with its context. Its antigen is currently not known. Base qualities were left out, and no much larger clone turns up one base away. Each collaborating institution followed its own protocols to collect whole blood in K2EDTA tubes. For TCRbeta analysis, collaborators shipped samples as frozen whole blood, isolated PBMCs, or DNA extracted from either of those sample types. This sample was included in a study of blood T cell repertoires in COVID-19 (TCRdb year 2020). Turning to the overall study: Samples covering the acute and convalescent phases of COVID-19 were provided by collaborators in the United States, Italy and Spain. The prospective study material was composed of cDNA or gDNA derived from T cells, B-cell-depleted T cells, or PBMCs. Deeply sampled blood TCRbeta repertoires from subjects exposed to, actively infected with, or recovered from COVID-19 were included in the dataset. The repertoires were released in a freely available public database intended as a resource for research on the immune response to SARS-CoV-2. The samples were drawn from the first 160 participants of the ongoing ImmuneRACE study and from 1,254 subjects provided by 6 global collaborators. The sample metadata nearly always contained a de-identified subject ID, COVID-19 status, age in years and sex. Where HLA class I and class II types were available, the types were taken from metadata supplied by the sample provider, not from assay-based typing.

General study outcomes and caveats: Clinical and demographic metadata were provided uncurated, with the amount varying by source and participant.

The immunoSEQ Assay, a bias-controlled multiplex PCR, was used to amplify TCRbeta CDR3 regions from genomic DNA. As for how the authors treated the data: Within the assay, amplification of reference gene primers was used to estimate how many nucleated cells each sample contained. Sequence reads were collapsed and filtered to measure the absolute abundance of every unique TCRbeta CDR3 rearrangement. Productive Simpson clonality was computed per sample as the square root of Simpson's diversity index over productive rearrangements. As stored in TCRdb, this immuneACCESS dataset retains in-frame rearrangements with V and J assigned. A fraction of the clones does not appear; measured against another copy, unresolved V genes explain less than half of the discrepancy, and the remainder lacks a known reason. V, J and clone size reflect that table, while D and trimming were determined from the DNA. This sample has 120,000 to 150,000 clones in its table, and approximately 80% of those were observed once. 4.5% to 6% of the sample is held by the ten biggest clonotypes.

The germline V gene provides CDR1 SGHRS and CDR2 YFSETQ. Germline trimming amounts to 0 bases on V and 9 bases on J, with 9 as the count of junction bases outside the gene matches. The CDR3 contains 16 residues, cysteine and phenylalanine counted. The entry retains the CDR3 DNA only, 48 bases that are in frame from base 1. The receptor was isolated from a human donor in a cohort sampled during active COVID-19. Source material: peripheral blood. This chain is built from TRBV5-1 and TRBJ2-1; 10 middle bases align to TRBD1. The CDR3 is CASSLAGTGEMGEQFF. In nucleotides, the sequence is TGCGCCAGCAGCTTGGCCGGGACAGGGGAAATGGGTGAGCAGTTCTTC.